This passage covers 14 T cell receptor beta chains from one sample sequenced in a study of ipilimumab plus nivolumab after autologous stem cell transplantation. TCRdb keeps only in-frame clones here, not all; method: immunoSEQ multiplex PCR. This table has 17,000 or so clones, under 85% appearing once. The specimen was PBMCs, collected in a trial of ipilimumab plus nivolumab as post-transplant consolidation. The receptors here all came from a male donor with diffuse large B-cell lymphoma.

As concerns this clone: The junction does not match germline at one end; this may be a read error. CDR3 sequence: CASSSLGGSEQFF. The CDR3 nucleotides read TGTGCTAGCAGTTCCCTGGGGGGAAGTGAGCAGTTCTTC. The rearrangement links TRBV7-7 to TRBJ2-1; D may be TRBD2 (6 bases). The length of the CDR3 is 13 residues. Germline lookup yields CDR1 SSHAT and CDR2 FNYEAQ (reference sequence).

V and J are TRBV4-1 and TRBJ2-7, with a tentative D call TRBD2 (6 bases). The ends were cut back, 4 bases at V and 2 bases at J, with 15 bases in the middle. CDR1 and CDR2 from the germline V gene are MGHRA and YSYEKL. The CDR3 has 15 amino acids. The CDR3 loop is CASSPEWGDTYEQYF. CDR3 nucleotide sequence: TGCGCCAGCAGCCCGGAATGGGGGGATACCTACGAGCAGTACTTC.

The sample holds a few counts of this clone. The chain employs TRBV5-5 and TRBJ2-1; D gene ambiguous. The CDR3 has 13 amino acids. Germline V gene sequence: CDR1 SGHKS, CDR2 YYEKEE (reference sequence). Trimming took off 4 bases at V and 4 bases at J, with 9 bases between the two ends. As DNA, the CDR3 is TGTGCCAGCAGCCCAGTGGGGTACAATGAGCAGTTCTTC. Translating it yields CASSPVGYNEQFF. The variable domain in full, completed from reference TRBV5-5 and TRBJ2-1, reads DAGVTQSPTHLIKTRGQQVTLRCSPISGHKSVSWYQQVLGQGPQFIFQYYEKEERGRGNFPDRFSARQFPNYSSELNVNALLLGDSALYLCASSPVGYNEQFFGPGTRLTVL.

This chain links TRBV2 with TRBJ1-3, with D possibly being TRBD1 (6 bases). The CDR3 extends over 15 amino acids. Germline V gene data show CDR1 as SNHLY and CDR2 as FYNNEI. The V gene lost 6 bases and the J gene lost 3 bases, with 15 bases spanning the gap. CDR3 residues: CASSLGGSGGNTIYF. The CDR3 DNA reads TGTGCCAGCAGCCTAGGGGGTTCCGGTGGAAACACCATATATTTT. Full variable domain (missing parts from reference TRBV2 and TRBJ1-3): EPEVTQTPSHQVTQMGQEVILRCVPISNHLYFYWYRQILGQKVEFLVSFYNNEISEKSEIFDDQFSVERPDGSNFTLKIRSTKLEDSAMYFCASSLGGSGGNTIYFGEGSWLTVV.

V is TRBV7-2 and J is TRBJ2-7; 13 bases align to TRBD2. This CDR3 contains 15 residues. With 4 bases clipped from V and 5 bases from J, the junction kept 5 bases outside the gene matches. Germline CDR1 reads SGHTA; CDR2 reads FQGNSA. CDR3 region: CASSWTSGSLNEQYF. The CDR3 nucleotides are TGTGCCAGCAGCTGGACTAGCGGGAGTCTAAACGAGCAGTACTTC.

This clone was seen a few times. V gene TRBV5-5 combines with J gene TRBJ1-5; maybe TRBD1 (6 bases). V lost 0 bases and J 11 bases, leaving 15 bases between the germline ends. CDR1 is SGHKS and CDR2 is YYEKEE in the germline V gene (reference sequence). CDR3 length: 14 residues. The CDR3 region is CASSLVGGHNAQHF. The CDR3, as DNA: TGTGCCAGCAGCTTGGTAGGGGGGCACAACGCCCAGCATTTT. The full variable domain, rest sourced from reference TRBV5-5 and TRBJ1-5, is DAGVTQSPTHLIKTRGQQVTLRCSPISGHKSVSWYQQVLGQGPQFIFQYYEKEERGRGNFPDRFSARQFPNYSSELNVNALLLGDSALYLCASSLVGGHNAQHFGDGTRLSIL.

The chain is built from TRBV28 and TRBJ2-7, with a weak D call TRBD1 (6 bases). CDR3 size: 13 residues. Germline-derived CDR1 and CDR2 are MDHEN and SYDVKM. Trimming stripped 6 bases from V and 3 bases from J, with 12 bases between. The CDR3 DNA reads TGTGCCAGCAGACTAACAGGGTACTACGAGCAGTACTTC. As protein: CASRLTGYYEQYF.

V and J are TRBV2 and TRBJ2-7; unclear D gene. The germline V and J ends were trimmed by 0 bases and 2 bases, with 11 bases remaining between them. The CDR3 length is 15 residues. The germline V gene encodes CDR1 SNHLY and CDR2 FYNNEI. The CDR3 loop reads CASSEAGGSAYEQYF. In DNA, the CDR3 is TGTGCCAGCAGTGAAGCTGGCGGTTCCGCCTACGAGCAGTACTTC.

The rearrangement joins TRBV28 to TRBJ1-5; D possibly corresponds to TRBD1 (6 bases). CDR1 is MDHEN, CDR2 SYDVKM, per germline. The V gene lost 5 bases and the J gene lost 4 bases, with 15 bases spanning the gap. This CDR3 is 15 amino acids long. CDR3 DNA sequence: TGTGCCAGCAGTGGGGGCAGGGGACGGAATCAGCCCCAGCATTTT. Amino acid sequence: CASSGGRGRNQPQHF.

V is TRBV6-1 and J is TRBJ1-1; D is ambiguous. The ends were cut back, 3 bases at V and 0 bases at J, with 14 bases in the middle. Per germline, CDR1 MNHNS and CDR2 SASEGT. The CDR3 covers 16 residues. In DNA form, the CDR3 reads TGTGCCAGCAGTGAGGGCAGGCCCCTCATGAACACTGAAGCTTTCTTT. It translates to CASSEGRPLMNTEAFF.

This clone was recorded once. V gene TRBV28 combines with J gene TRBJ1-1; TRBD1 agrees at 7 bases. The CDR3 extends over 14 amino acids. Germline V lookup: CDR1 MDHEN, CDR2 SYDVKM. Trimming cost V 3 bases and J 4 bases; bases outside gene matches: 5. CDR3 region: CASSFEGAVTEAFF. CDR3 nucleotides: TGTGCCAGCAGTTTTGAGGGGGCGGTCACTGAAGCTTTCTTT.

V usage is TRBV2 and J usage is TRBJ2-5, with TRBD1 as a possible D gene (5 bases). Germline CDR1 is SNHLY and CDR2 is FYNNEI. The CDR3 has 13 residues. Trimming removed 3 bases at V and 4 bases at J, with 9 bases between. The CDR3 loop reads CASSDRQGETQYF. In DNA, the CDR3 is TGTGCCAGCAGTGACAGGCAGGGAGAGACCCAGTACTTC.

V gene TRBV10-3 combines with J gene TRBJ2-7; 11 bases fit TRBD1. Germline-derived CDR1 and CDR2 are ENHRY and SYGVKD. V shed 8 bases and J 4 bases; nucleotides not matched to a gene: 13. CDR3 length: 16 amino acids. The CDR3: CAIPRYRTGGGYEQYF. The CDR3 region has the DNA TGTGCCATCCCCAGATATCGGACAGGGGGCGGGTACGAGCAGTACTTC.

CDR3 bases: TGTGCCAGCAGCCTCTGGAGCTCTGGGGCCAACGTCCTGACTTTC. It encodes CASSLWSSGANVLTF. The J gene is TRBJ2-6, the V gene TRBV7-9; the D is unclear. V lost 5 bases and J 0 bases, leaving 8 bases between the germline ends. The germline gives CDR1 SEHNR, CDR2 FQNEAQ (reference sequence). The CDR3 has 15 residues.